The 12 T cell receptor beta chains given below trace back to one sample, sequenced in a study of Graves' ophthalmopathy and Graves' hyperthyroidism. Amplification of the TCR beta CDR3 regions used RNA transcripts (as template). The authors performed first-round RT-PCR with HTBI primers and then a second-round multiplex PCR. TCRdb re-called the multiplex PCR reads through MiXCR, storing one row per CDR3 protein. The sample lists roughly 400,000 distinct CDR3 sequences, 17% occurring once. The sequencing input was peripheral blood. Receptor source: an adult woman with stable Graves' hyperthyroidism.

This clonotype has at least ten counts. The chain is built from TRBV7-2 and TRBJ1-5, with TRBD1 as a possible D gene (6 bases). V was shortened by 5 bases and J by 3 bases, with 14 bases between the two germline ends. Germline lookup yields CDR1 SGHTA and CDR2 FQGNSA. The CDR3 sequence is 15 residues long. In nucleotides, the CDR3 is TGTGCCAGCAGCCAACGACAGGAGTTCAATCAGCCCCAGCATTTT. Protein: CASSQRQEFNQPQHF.

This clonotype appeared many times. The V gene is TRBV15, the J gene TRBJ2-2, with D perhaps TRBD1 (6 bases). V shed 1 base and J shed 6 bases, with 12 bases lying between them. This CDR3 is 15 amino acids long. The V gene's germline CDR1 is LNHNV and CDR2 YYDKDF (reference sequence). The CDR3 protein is CATSRGDRSPGELFF. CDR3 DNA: TGTGCCACCAGCAGAGGCGACAGGTCACCCGGGGAGCTGTTTTTT.

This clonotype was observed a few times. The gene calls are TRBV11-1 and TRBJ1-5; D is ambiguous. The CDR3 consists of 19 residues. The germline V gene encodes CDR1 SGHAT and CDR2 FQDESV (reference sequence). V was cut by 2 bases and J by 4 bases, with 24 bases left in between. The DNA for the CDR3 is TGTGCCAGCAGCTTAACGGACGGGATTTTAGGAACGCCTAATCAGCCCCAGCATTTT. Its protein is CASSLTDGILGTPNQPQHF.

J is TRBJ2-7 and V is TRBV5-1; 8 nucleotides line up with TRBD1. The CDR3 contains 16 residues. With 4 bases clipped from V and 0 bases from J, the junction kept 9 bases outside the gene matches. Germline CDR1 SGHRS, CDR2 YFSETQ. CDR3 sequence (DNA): TGCGCCAGCAGCCCAAGACCCGACAGGGGCTCCTACGAGCAGTACTTC. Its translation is CASSPRPDRGSYEQYF.

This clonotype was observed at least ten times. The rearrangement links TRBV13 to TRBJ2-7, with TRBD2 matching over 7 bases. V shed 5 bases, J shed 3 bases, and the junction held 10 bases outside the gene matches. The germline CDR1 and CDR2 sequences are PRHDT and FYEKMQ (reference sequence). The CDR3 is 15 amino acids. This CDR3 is CASSGEREERYEQYF. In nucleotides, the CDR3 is TGTGCCAGCAGCGGTGAGCGGGAAGAGCGCTACGAGCAGTACTTC.

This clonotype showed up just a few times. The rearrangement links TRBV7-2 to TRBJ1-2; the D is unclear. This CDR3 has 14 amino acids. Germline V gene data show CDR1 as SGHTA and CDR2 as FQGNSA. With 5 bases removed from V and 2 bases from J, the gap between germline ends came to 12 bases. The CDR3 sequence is CASSQEGLNYGYTF. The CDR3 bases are TGTGCCAGCAGCCAAGAAGGACTCAACTATGGCTACACCTTC.

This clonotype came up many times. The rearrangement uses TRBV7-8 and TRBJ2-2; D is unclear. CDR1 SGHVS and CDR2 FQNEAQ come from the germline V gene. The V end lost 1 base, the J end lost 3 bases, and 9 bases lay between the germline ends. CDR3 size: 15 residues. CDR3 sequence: CASSLVGSHTGELFF. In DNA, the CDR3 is TGTGCCAGCAGCTTAGTTGGCAGCCACACCGGGGAGCTGTTTTTT.

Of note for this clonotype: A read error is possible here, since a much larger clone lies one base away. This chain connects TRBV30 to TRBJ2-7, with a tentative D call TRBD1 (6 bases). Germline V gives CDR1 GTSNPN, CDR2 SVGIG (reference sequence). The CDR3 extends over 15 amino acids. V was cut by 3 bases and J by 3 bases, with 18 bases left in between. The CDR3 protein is CAWSPGQGWIYEQYF. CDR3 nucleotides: TGTGCCTGGAGCCCTGGGCAGGGGTGGATCTACGAGCAGTACTTC.

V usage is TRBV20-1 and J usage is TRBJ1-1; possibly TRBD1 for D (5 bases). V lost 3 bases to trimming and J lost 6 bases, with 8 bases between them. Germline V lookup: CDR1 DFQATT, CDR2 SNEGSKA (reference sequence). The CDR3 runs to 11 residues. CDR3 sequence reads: CSASQGAEAFF. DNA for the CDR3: TGCAGTGCTAGTCAGGGCGCTGAAGCTTTCTTT.

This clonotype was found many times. CDR3 bases: TGTGCCAGCAGCCAAGGAGGGCCCATCCAAGAGACCCAGTACTTC. It translates to CASSQGGPIQETQYF. The chain couples TRBV3-1 to TRBJ2-5; possibly TRBD2 for D (5 bases). This CDR3 is built from 15 residues. V was clipped by 1 base and J by 1 base, with 10 bases between them. CDR1 and CDR2 from the germline V gene are LGHDT and YNNKEL (reference sequence).

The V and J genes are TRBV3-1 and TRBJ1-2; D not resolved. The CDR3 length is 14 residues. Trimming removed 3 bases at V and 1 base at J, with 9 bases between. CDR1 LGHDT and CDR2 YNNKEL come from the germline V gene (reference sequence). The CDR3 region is CASSHLDINYGYTF. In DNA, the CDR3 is TGTGCCAGCAGCCACTTAGACATTAACTATGGCTACACCTTC. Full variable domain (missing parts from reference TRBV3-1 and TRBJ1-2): DTAVSQTPKYLVTQMGNDKSIKCEQNLGHDTMYWYKQDSKKFLKIMFSYNNKELIINETVPNRFSPKSPDKAHLNLHINSLELGDSAVYFCASSHLDINYGYTFGSGTRLTVV.

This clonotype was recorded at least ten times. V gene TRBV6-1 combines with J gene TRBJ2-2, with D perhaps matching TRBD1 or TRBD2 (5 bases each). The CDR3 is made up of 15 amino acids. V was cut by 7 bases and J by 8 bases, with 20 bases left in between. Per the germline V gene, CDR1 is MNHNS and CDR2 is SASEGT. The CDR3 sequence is CASNNRDGSWGELFF. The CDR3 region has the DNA TGTGCCAGCAATAACCGGGACGGATCCTGGGGGGAGCTGTTTTTT.